The present T cell receptor (beta chain) was sequenced within a study of blood T cell repertoires in COVID-19. Across the study: Samples representing acute and convalescent COVID-19 were sourced from the United States, Italy and Spain. PBMCs, B-cell-depleted T cells, or T cells were the source of the cDNA or gDNA that made up the material.

The CDR3 spans 11 residues. Trimming took off 3 bases at V and 4 bases at J, with 4 bases between the two ends. The germline CDR1 and CDR2 sequences are SEHNR and FQNEAQ (reference sequence). Per the original data handling: Amplification of reference gene primers provided the estimated nucleated cell counts. TCRdb's copy holds only in-frame clones and misses some; the assay was immunoSEQ multiplex PCR. For V, J and clone size, that table is used; D and trimming come from the DNA. Among 93,000 or so clones, more than 85% were seen once, and the ten largest hold roughly 6.2%. The chain links TRBV7-9 to TRBJ2-7; D gene uncertain. This clonotype originated in a human donor in a cohort sampled during active COVID-19. The sample consisted of peripheral blood. The CDR3 reads CASSLQYEQYF. The CDR3 DNA follows: TGTGCCAGCAGCTTGCAGTACGAGCAGTACTTC.